The rows below give T cell receptor beta chains drawn from one sample of a study of blood T cell repertoires in COVID-19. The data were produced by immunoSEQ multiplex PCR, yet TCRdb's version contains in-frame clones alone and is incomplete. The sample lists some 190,000 clones; around 76% were seen once. Sequencing input: peripheral blood. The receptors originated from a woman in her fifties or sixties with COVID-19, enrolled during active disease. Both conserved end residues are part of each CDR3. The size of a clone is reported for some rows only, either as once, few or many, or as a class for expanded clones.

size	V	length	J	CDR3
-	TRBV5-6	14	TRBJ1-4	CASSRPHQGEKLFF
-	TRBV6-1	15	TRBJ1-3	CASSERGLSGNTIYF
-	TRBV28	14	TRBJ1-5	CASRPTGGGQPQHF
-	TRBV6-2/TRBV6-3	14	TRBJ2-1	CASSLGLAVNEQFF
-	TRBV14	15	TRBJ2-3	CASSPLSQATDTQYF
-	TRBV2	15	TRBJ1-5	CASSTRTGENQPQHF
many	TRBV4-2	15	TRBJ1-2	CASSQDLGQGRGYTF
-	TRBV28	16	TRBJ1-2	CASSPGQGAIDYGYTF
-	TRBV7-8	14	TRBJ1-1	CASSLGLANTEAFF
-	TRBV5-1	15	TRBJ2-7	CASSFGEATATQQYF
-	TRBV28	16	TRBJ1-5	CASSLGTVRFDQPQHF
once	TRBV6-5	13	TRBJ2-7	CASSSGGTYEQYF
-	TRBV9	12	TRBJ1-2	CASTLGGKGYTF
-	TRBV5-1	14	TRBJ1-6	CASSLEATNSPLHF
-	TRBV15	15	TRBJ1-3	CATSKGTMAGNTIYF
-	TRBV30	14	TRBJ1-6	CAWRADGNNSPLHF
-	TRBV24-1	14	TRBJ2-1	CATGLAGTYNEQFF
-	TRBV14	16	TRBJ1-6	CASSLSPMGVISPLHF
few	TRBV2	13	TRBJ2-5	CASRGQVQETQYF
-	TRBV19	16	TRBJ1-3	CASSITTGNIGNTIYF
few	TRBV11-3	12	TRBJ1-1	CASSQGHTEAFF
-	TRBV3-1/TRBV3-2	17	TRBJ2-4	CASSQETRWGRENIQYF
once	TRBV6-5	15	TRBJ1-2	CASRGGQVLDGGYTF
few	TRBV10-1	15	TRBJ2-1	CASSLPGSGVGEQFF
-	TRBV18	12	TRBJ2-3	CASSPEKDTQYF
-	TRBV12-5	14	TRBJ2-3	CASGRGTATDTQYF
few	TRBV5-1	17	TRBJ1-1	CASSPRGWGPGNTEAFF
-	TRBV6-6	16	TRBJ1-3	CASSTTGGFSGNTIYF
-	TRBV19	13	TRBJ2-2	CASNDRVGGELFF
once	TRBV19	15	TRBJ1-5	CASRLTGDSNQPQHF
-	TRBV19	16	TRBJ2-7	CASSILAGVTPYEQYF
-	TRBV5-1	14	TRBJ2-2	CASSLAVDTGELFF
-	TRBV29-1	12	TRBJ2-1	CSIRTQGNEQFF
-	TRBV9	13	TRBJ2-1	CASSVGAYNEQFF
many	TRBV5-5	16	TRBJ2-1	CASSLTPGLISNEQFF
-	TRBV7-9	14	TRBJ2-5	CASSLVGLGETQYF
-	TRBV30	14	TRBJ2-1	CAWIARNSYNEQFF
once	TRBV24-1	15	TRBJ1-2	CATKGRQGPFCRYTF
-	TRBV21-1	16	TRBJ1-6	CASSKVRALGNSPLHF
few	TRBV11-1	14	TRBJ2-5	CASSRWTGKETQYF
-	TRBV7-2	13	TRBJ2-7	CASSLAGSHEQYF
-	TRBV9	13	TRBJ2-2	CASTQGYTGELFF
-	TRBV19	15	TRBJ2-2	CASSIPTGLGGELFF
-	TRBV15	15	TRBJ2-1	CATSRDVVSYNEQFF
-	TRBV29-1	14	TRBJ2-5	CSVGTGGLQETQYF
-	TRBV24-1	14	TRBJ2-3	CATSAGISTDTQYF
-	TRBV3-1/TRBV3-2	14	TRBJ2-7	CASSPGQAPYEQYF
-	TRBV6-5	15	TRBJ2-3	CASFQRGDAGDTQYF
-	TRBV11-2	17	TRBJ1-1	CASSLVRAGGMNTEAFF
-	TRBV10-3	14	TRBJ1-4	CAIRRQGGNEKLFF
-	TRBV19	16	TRBJ2-3	CASSMLGGTSTDTQYF
-	TRBV7-2	17	TRBJ2-1	CASSLFPSGRASGAQFF
-	TRBV4-2	17	TRBJ2-2	CASSPWIPGGAVGELFF
-	TRBV6-1	16	TRBJ2-4	CASSVSGSLTSNIQYF
-	TRBV18	15	TRBJ1-6	CASSPLGQWESPLHF